The T cell receptor beta chain under discussion was sequenced for a study of vaccination effects on CD4 cells after COVID-19. Profiling relied on immunoSEQ multiplex PCR, and the TCRdb table lists in-frame clones only, not all of them. The table includes more than 60,000 clones, just under 75% detected once. Following an approximately ten-day culture, CD4+ T cells were purified. Each participant was administered two doses of either the BNT162b2 or the mRNA-1273 vaccine. A remark on this clone: Its target is unknown.

This CDR3 is 15 amino acids long. The ends were cut back, 6 bases at V and 4 bases at J, with 18 bases in the middle. The germline V gene encodes CDR1 SNHLY and CDR2 FYNNEI. The sequence was obtained from a human donor who received a COVID-19 vaccine. The chain recombines TRBV2 with TRBJ1-1, with D tentatively TRBD1 (6 bases). The sequencing used CD4+ T cells from PBMCs cultured without peptide, collected after COVID-19 vaccination. CDR3 protein: CASRVQGSPFTEAFF. As DNA, the CDR3 is TGTGCCAGCAGGGTCCAGGGGAGTCCGTTCACTGAAGCTTTCTTT.